A selection of T cell receptor beta chains follows, all from one sample in a study of T cell responses to AZD1222 COVID-19 vaccine. Profiling relied on immunoSEQ multiplex PCR, and the TCRdb table lists in-frame clones only, not all of them. The profile shows about 150,000 clones, 90% to 95% of them singletons. This sample comprised peripheral blood, obtained on day 0 of AZD1222 vaccination. All receptors come from an adult in good health. Both conserved end residues are part of each CDR3. Each record gives: clone size, V gene, J gene, D gene, CDR3 protein, CDR3 DNA. The D gene is left open where the match is weak. For some rows the clone size is stated as once, few or many, or as a class when expanded; others skip it.

>NA|TRBV12-5|TRBJ2-7|TRBD2
CASGLWTSDEQYF
TGTGCTAGTGGTCTGTGGACTAGCGACGAGCAGTACTTC
>NA|TRBV9|TRBJ2-7|NA
CASSASAGASYEQYF
TGTGCCAGCAGCGCCTCTGCGGGGGCCTCCTACGAGCAGTACTTC
>NA|TRBV4-3|TRBJ2-3|NA
CASSRAPGGLTDTQYF
TGCGCCAGCAGCCGCGCTCCAGGGGGGCTCACAGATACGCAGTATTTT
>NA|TRBV27|TRBJ2-2|NA
CASSPRGQNTGELFF
TGTGCCAGCAGCCCTCGGGGGCAGAACACCGGGGAGCTGTTTTTT
>NA|TRBV4-3|TRBJ1-5|NA
CASSQDMDQPQHF
TGCGCCAGCAGCCAAGATATGGATCAGCCCCAGCATTTT
>NA|TRBV6-5|TRBJ2-1|NA
CASSFPTFRREQFF
TGTGCCAGCAGTTTCCCCACCTTTAGACGTGAGCAGTTCTTC
>NA|TRBV29-1|TRBJ2-6|NA
CSIRDSGANVLTF
TGCAGCATTCGGGACTCTGGGGCCAACGTCCTGACTTTC
>once|TRBV18|TRBJ2-3|TRBD2
CASSPPRSPGTSGRVTDTQYF
TGTGCCAGCTCACCACCGAGGTCACCCGGGACTAGCGGGAGGGTGACAGATACGCAGTATTTT
>NA|TRBV7-2|TRBJ1-5|TRBD1
CASSLEGQDSNQPQHF
TGTGCCAGCAGCTTAGAGGGACAGGATAGCAATCAGCCCCAGCATTTT
>NA|TRBV24-1|TRBJ1-1|NA
CATAGLNTEAFF
TGTGCCACCGCGGGCCTTAACACTGAAGCTTTCTTT
>NA|TRBV7-8|TRBJ2-7|TRBD2
CASSLVAGMNYEQYF
TGTGCCAGCAGCTTAGTAGCGGGGATGAACTACGAGCAGTACTTC
>NA|TRBV12-3/TRBV12-4|TRBJ2-1|NA
CASSSQTIYEQFF
TGTGCCAGCAGTTCCCAGACTATATATGAGCAGTTCTTC
>NA|TRBV5-6|TRBJ1-2|NA
CASSPARDYGYTF
TGTGCCAGCAGCCCTGCAAGGGACTATGGCTACACCTTC
>NA|TRBV5-6|TRBJ2-2|NA
CASRGPGELFF
TGTGCCAGCAGAGGGCCCGGGGAGCTGTTTTTT
>NA|TRBV28|TRBJ2-7|TRBD1
CASLRLTGGGEQYF
TGTGCCAGCCTGAGATTGACAGGGGGTGGGGAGCAGTACTTC
>few|TRBV7-3|TRBJ2-7|NA
CASSSETEGSDEQYF
TGTGCCAGCAGCTCAGAGACCGAGGGGTCCGACGAGCAGTACTTC
>NA|TRBV29-1|TRBJ2-7|NA
CSVLTASSYEQYF
TGCAGCGTCCTAACAGCGAGCTCCTACGAGCAGTACTTC
>NA|TRBV6-2/TRBV6-3|TRBJ2-1|TRBD1
CASSRDRVLNEQFF
TGTGCCAGCAGCCGGGACAGGGTGCTCAATGAGCAGTTCTTC
>few|TRBV29-1|TRBJ1-1|NA
CSGLRGNTEAFF
TGCAGCGGGCTCAGGGGAAACACTGAAGCTTTCTTT
>NA|TRBV2|TRBJ1-2|TRBD1
CASGTGVGYTF
TGTGCCAGCGGGACAGGGGTTGGCTACACCTTC